This T cell receptor (beta chain) was captured by sequencing in a study of graft-versus-host responses after intestinal transplantation. Overall study context: Each patient got anti-thymocyte globulin induction, then tacrolimus and steroids for roughly 3 years.

This clone was seen a single time. Here immunoSEQ multiplex PCR was the method, and the copy in TCRdb shows in-frame clones only, minus some. The profile covers some 46,000 clones, with about 95% appearing a single time and 1.5% to 2% taken by the ten largest. The V end lost 1 base, the J end lost 5 bases, and 9 bases lay between the germline ends. Germline V lookup: CDR1 MGHRA, CDR2 YSYEKL. There are 13 residues in the CDR3. This TCR derives from a human patient who received an intestinal transplant, so some T cells may come from the graft donor. Sequences were derived from PBMCs, sampled approximately 350 days after intestinal transplant. The chain recombines TRBV4-1 with TRBJ2-7, with D unresolved. Here the CDR3 DNA reads TGCGCCAGCAGCCAAGCCCCGAGCCACGAGCAGTACTTC. It encodes CASSQAPSHEQYF.